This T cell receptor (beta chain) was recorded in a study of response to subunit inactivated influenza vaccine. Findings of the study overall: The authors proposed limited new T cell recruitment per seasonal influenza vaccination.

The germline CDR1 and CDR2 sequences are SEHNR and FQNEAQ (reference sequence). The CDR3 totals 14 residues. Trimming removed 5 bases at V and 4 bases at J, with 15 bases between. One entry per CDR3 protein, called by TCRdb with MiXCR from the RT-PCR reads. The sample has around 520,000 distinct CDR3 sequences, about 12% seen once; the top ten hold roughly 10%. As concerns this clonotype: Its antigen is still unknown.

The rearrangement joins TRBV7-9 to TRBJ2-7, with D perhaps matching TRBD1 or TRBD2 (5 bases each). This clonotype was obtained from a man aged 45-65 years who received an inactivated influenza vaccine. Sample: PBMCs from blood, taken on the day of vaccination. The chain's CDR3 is CASSPHGGEYEQYF. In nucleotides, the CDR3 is TGTGCCAGCAGCCCTCATGGGGGAGAGTACGAGCAGTACTTC.